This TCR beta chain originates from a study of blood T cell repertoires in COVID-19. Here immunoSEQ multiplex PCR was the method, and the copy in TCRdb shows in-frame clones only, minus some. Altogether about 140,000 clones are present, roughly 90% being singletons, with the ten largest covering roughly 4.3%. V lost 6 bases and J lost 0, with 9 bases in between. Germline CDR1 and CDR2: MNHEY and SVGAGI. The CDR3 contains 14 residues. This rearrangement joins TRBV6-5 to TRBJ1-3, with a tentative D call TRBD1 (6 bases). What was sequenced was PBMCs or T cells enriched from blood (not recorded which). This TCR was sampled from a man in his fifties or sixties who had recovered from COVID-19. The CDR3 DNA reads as TGTGCCAGCAGACTGGACAGCTCTGGAAACACCATATATTTT. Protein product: CASRLDSSGNTIYF.